The text below deals with one T cell receptor beta chain. Its specificity is unknown. This specimen belongs to a study of CD8 T cells in ankylosing spondylitis. MiXCR was run by TCRdb on the 5' RACE reads, yielding one entry per CDR3 protein. The repertoire holds about 390,000 distinct CDR3 sequences, more than 20% seen once, with about 16% in the top ten. Findings and limits, study-wide: Peripheral blood samples showed relatively rare disease-linked clones, and these clones were CD8+. Made up of eight or nine highly homologous variants, a TCR beta motif appeared characteristic of ankylosing spondylitis blood. Previously reported in reactive arthritis synovial fluid and blood were some of the motif variants.

Trimming shortened V by 2 bases and J by 0 bases, and 7 bases separated the two germline ends. Germline V gene data show CDR1 as MRHNA and CDR2 as SNTAGT. The CDR3 runs 14 residues. The chain links TRBV6-4 to TRBJ1-1; D is ambiguous. The sequence derives from a male donor with ankylosing spondylitis. The sample taken for sequencing was blood, either unsorted or a sorted T cell fraction (not recorded which). As DNA, the CDR3 is TGTGCCAGCAGTGACGCAGCCATGAACACTGAAGCTTTCTTT. It translates to CASSDAAMNTEAFF.